This T cell receptor (beta chain) was sequenced in a study of regulatory T cells in long-lasting Graves disease. The time point: persistent/refractory GD, antithyroid drugs over 5 years with positive TRAb. There was RNA extracted from PBMCs, and the TCR library was made from it. Nine milliliters of peripheral blood were drawn into EDTA tubes. Study conclusions and caveats: TCR diversity was lower in persistent Graves' patients than in newly diagnosed ones. It was in persistent disease that TRBV28, TRBJ1-2 and TRBJ2-5 were favored.

This clonotype occurred many times. Its antigen remains unidentified. To make TCR beta libraries, researchers used iRepertoire HTBI primers and Arm-PCR of CDR3 regions. TCRdb re-analysed the multiplex PCR reads in MiXCR, keeping a single row per CDR3 protein. The table lists hundreds of thousands of distinct CDR3 sequences, around 21% of them singletons, with less than 25% in the top ten. The CDR3 is 17 residues long. The ends were cut back, 3 bases at V and 0 bases at J, with 15 bases in the middle. The V gene is TRBV12-3 or TRBV12-4, the J gene TRBJ1-3; possible D gene TRBD1, 5 bases. The TCR sequence derives from a female donor with Graves disease. Sequencing was performed on peripheral blood mononuclear cells (PBMCs), taken when the disease was refractory, from a patient treated with antithyroid drugs. CDR3 DNA: TGTGCCAGCAGTTTCGGAGACAGCCGCTCCTCTGGAAACACCATATATTTT. Its protein is CASSFGDSRSSGNTIYF.